This TCR beta chain appears in the sequencing data of a study of shared clonotypes between healthy human individuals. TCRdb's copy holds only in-frame clones and misses some; the assay was immunoSEQ multiplex PCR. The table records around 1.1 million clones, 70% to 85% of them present only once. The CDR3 contains 16 residues. Trimming removed 2 bases at V and 2 bases at J, with 16 bases between. The germline V gene encodes CDR1 SGHRS and CDR2 YFSETQ. This receptor was identified in a man aged 18 to 30 in good health. Some clones in this sample may be carry-over from other donors' samples. The specimen was memory CD4+ T cells from PBMCs. Subset given: CD45RA-negative fraction. J is TRBJ2-5 and V is TRBV5-1, with D possibly being TRBD1 or TRBD2 (5 bases each). CDR3 bases: TGCGCCAGCAGCTTAGGCAGGGAACGGAGGCAAGAGACCCAGTACTTC. As protein: CASSLGRERRQETQYF.